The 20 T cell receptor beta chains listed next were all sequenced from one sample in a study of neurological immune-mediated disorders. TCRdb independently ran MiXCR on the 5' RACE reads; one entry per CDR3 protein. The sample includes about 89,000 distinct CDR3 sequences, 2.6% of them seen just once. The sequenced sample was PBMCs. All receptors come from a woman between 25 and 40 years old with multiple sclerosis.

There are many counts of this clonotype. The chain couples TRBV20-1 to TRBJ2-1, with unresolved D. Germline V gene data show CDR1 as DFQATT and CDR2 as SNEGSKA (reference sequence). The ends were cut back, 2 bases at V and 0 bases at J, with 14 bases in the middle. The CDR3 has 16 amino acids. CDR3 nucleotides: TGCAGTGCTAGACTTTTTCCCGCGAGCTCCTACAATGAGCAGTTCTTC. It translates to CSARLFPASSYNEQFF.

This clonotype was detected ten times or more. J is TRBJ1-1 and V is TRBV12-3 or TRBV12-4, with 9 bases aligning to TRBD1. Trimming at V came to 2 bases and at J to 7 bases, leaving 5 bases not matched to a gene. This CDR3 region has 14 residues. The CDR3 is CASSLPTGGVEAFF. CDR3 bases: TGTGCCAGCAGTTTACCAACAGGGGGCGTTGAAGCTTTCTTT.

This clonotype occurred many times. CDR3 loop: CASSLSGTLPNTEAFF. For the CDR3, the DNA is TGTGCCAGCTCACTCTCGGGAACCTTGCCGAACACTGAAGCTTTCTTT. This rearrangement joins TRBV18 to TRBJ1-1; D gene ambiguous. The germline V gene has CDR1 KGHSH and CDR2 LQKENI. The CDR3 is 16 amino acids. V dropped 4 bases and J dropped 1 base, with 16 bases sitting between them.

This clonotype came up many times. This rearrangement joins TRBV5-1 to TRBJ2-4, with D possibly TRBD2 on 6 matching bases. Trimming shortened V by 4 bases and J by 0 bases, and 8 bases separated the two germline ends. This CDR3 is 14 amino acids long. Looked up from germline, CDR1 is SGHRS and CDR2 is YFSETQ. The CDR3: CASSGDLAKNIQYF. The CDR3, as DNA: TGCGCCAGCAGCGGGGACTTAGCCAAAAACATTCAGTACTTC.

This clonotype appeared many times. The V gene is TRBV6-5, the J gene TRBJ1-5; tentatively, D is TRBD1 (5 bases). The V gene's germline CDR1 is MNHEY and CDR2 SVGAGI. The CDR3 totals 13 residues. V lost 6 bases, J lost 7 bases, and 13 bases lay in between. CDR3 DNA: TGTGCCAGCAGCCCACGGGGACGACAGCCCCAGCATTTT. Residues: CASSPRGRQPQHF.

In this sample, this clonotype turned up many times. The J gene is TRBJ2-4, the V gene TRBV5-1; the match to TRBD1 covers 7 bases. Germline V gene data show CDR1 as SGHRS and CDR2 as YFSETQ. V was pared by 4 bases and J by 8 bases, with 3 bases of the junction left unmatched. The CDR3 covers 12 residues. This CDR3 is CASSPTGHIQYF. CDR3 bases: TGCGCCAGCAGCCCGACAGGGCACATTCAGTACTTC.

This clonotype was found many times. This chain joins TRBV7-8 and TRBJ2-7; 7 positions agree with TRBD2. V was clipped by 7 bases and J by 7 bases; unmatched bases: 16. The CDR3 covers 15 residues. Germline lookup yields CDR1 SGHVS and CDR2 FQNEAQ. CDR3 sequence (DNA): TGTGCCAGCATTGATGTTAGGGAGGGCCACGGGGAGCAGTACTTC. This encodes CASIDVREGHGEQYF.

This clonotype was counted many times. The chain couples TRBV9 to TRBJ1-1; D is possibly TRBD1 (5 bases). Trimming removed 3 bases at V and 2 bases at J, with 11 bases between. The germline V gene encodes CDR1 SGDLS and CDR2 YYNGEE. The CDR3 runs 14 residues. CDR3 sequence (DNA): TGTGCCAGCAGCGCGCGGGACGTAAACACTGAAGCTTTCTTT. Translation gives CASSARDVNTEAFF.

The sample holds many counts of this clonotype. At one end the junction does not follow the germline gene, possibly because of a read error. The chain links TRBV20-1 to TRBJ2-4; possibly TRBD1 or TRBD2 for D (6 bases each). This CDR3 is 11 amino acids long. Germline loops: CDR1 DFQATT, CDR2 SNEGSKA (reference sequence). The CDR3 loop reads CSAREGGIQYF. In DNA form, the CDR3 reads TGCAGTGCCAGAGAGGGGGGAATTCAGTACTTC.

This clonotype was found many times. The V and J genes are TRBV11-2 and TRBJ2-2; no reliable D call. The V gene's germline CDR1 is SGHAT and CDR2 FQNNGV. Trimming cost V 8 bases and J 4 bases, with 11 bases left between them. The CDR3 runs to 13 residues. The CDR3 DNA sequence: TGTGCCAGCTATCGGGTCGCCACCGGGGAGCTGTTTTTT. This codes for CASYRVATGELFF.

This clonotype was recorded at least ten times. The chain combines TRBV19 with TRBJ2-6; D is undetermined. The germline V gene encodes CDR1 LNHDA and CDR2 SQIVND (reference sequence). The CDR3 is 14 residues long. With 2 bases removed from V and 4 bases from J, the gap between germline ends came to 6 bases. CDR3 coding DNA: TGTGCCAGTAGTATAATTTCCGGGGCCAACGTCCTGACTTTC. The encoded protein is CASSIISGANVLTF. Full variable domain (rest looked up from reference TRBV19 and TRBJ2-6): DGGITQSPKYLFRKEGQNVTLSCEQNLNHDAMYWYRQDPGQGLRLIYYSQIVNDFQKGDIAEGYSVSREKKESFPLTVTSAQKNPTAFYLCASSIISGANVLTFGAGSRLTVL.

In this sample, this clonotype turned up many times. The CDR3 DNA sequence: TGTGCCAGCAGTGCGGGTCATAGCAATCAGCCCCAGCATTTT. It is translated as CASSAGHSNQPQHF. This chain uses TRBV25-1 with TRBJ1-5, with no clear D. The CDR3 spans 14 residues. Trimming took off 4 bases at V and 0 bases at J, with 7 bases between the two ends. In germline, CDR1 is MGHDK, CDR2 SYGVNS.

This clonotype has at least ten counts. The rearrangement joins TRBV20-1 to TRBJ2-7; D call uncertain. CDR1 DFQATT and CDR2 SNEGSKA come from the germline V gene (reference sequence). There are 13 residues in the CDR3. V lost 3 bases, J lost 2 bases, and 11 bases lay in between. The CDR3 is CSARGSRAYEQYF. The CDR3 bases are TGCAGTGCTAGGGGTAGCCGGGCCTACGAGCAGTACTTC.

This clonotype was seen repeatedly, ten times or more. CDR3: CASSLDGDTQYF. CDR3 in DNA: TGTGCCAGCAGCTTAGACGGAGATACGCAGTATTTT. The chain employs TRBV7-9 and TRBJ2-3; D is ambiguous. CDR1 and CDR2 (germline): SEHNR, FQNEAQ (reference sequence). The CDR3 covers 12 residues. Trimming cost V 1 base and J 5 bases, with 4 bases left between them.

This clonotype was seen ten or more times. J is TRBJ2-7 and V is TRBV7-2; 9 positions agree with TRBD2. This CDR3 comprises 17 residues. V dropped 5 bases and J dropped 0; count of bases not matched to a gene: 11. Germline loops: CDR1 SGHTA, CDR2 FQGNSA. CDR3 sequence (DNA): TGTGCCAGCAGCCCACGGTTGGGACTAGCCTCCTCCTACGAGCAGTACTTC. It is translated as CASSPRLGLASSYEQYF.

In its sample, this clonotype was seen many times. This chain's CDR3 is CATVGGNTRSYNEQFF. As DNA, the CDR3 is TGTGCCACGGTGGGTGGGAATACCCGCTCCTACAATGAGCAGTTCTTC. The J gene is TRBJ2-1, the V gene TRBV12-3 or TRBV12-4, with D unresolved. The CDR3 loop spans 16 amino acids. Trimming cost V 10 bases and J 0 bases, with 19 bases left between them.

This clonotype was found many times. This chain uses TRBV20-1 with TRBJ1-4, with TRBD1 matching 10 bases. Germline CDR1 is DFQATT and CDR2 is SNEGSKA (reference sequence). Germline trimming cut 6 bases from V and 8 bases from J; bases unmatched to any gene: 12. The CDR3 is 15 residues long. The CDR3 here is CSAVPGQGKREKLFF. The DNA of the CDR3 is TGCAGTGCCGTCCCGGGACAGGGGAAGAGGGAAAAACTGTTTTTT.

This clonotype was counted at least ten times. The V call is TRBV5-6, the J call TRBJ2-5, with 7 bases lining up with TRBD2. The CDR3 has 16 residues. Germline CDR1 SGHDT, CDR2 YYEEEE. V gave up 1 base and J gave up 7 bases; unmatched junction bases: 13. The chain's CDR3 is CASSLMTSPDLVTQYF. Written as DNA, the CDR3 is TGTGCCAGCAGCTTGATGACTAGCCCCGACCTGGTGACCCAGTACTTC.

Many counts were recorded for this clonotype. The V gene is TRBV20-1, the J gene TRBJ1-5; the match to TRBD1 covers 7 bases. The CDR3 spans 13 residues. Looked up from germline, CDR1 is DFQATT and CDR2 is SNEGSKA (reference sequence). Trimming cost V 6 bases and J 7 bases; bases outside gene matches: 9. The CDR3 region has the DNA TGCAGTGCCCGTGACAGGGACATCCAGCCCCAGCATTTT. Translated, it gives CSARDRDIQPQHF.

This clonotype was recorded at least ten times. The CDR3 DNA is TGTGCCAGCAGCTCAAGCAGCGAAAAACTGTTTTTT. Protein sequence: CASSSSSEKLFF. The gene calls are TRBV5-6 and TRBJ1-4, with unresolved D. Germline assignment: CDR1 SGHDT and CDR2 YYEEEE. The CDR3 covers 12 residues. The V end lost 3 bases, the J end lost 8 bases, and 8 bases lay between the germline ends.